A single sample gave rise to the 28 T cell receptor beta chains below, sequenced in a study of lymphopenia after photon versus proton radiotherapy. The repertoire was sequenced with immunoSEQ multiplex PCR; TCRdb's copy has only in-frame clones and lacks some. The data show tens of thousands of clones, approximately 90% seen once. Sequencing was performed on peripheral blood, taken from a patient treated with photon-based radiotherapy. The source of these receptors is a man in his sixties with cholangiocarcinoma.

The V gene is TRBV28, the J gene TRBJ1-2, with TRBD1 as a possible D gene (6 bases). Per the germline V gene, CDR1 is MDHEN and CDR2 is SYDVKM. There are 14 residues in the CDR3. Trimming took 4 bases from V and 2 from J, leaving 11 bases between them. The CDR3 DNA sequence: TGTGCCAGCAGTTGGACAGTAGGAAACTATGGCTACACCTTC. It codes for CASSWTVGNYGYTF.

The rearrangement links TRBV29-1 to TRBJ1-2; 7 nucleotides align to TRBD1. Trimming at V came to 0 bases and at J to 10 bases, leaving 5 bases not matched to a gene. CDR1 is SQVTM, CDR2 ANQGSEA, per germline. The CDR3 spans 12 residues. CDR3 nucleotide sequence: TGCAGCGTTGAAGACGGGCAGGGGGACTACACCTTC. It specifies CSVEDGQGDYTF.

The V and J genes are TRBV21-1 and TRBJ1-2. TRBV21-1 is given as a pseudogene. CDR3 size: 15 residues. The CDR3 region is CASSKEEVGEGGYTF. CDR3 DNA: TGTGCCAGCAGCAAAGAGGAGGTGGGGGAAGGCGGCTACACCTTC.

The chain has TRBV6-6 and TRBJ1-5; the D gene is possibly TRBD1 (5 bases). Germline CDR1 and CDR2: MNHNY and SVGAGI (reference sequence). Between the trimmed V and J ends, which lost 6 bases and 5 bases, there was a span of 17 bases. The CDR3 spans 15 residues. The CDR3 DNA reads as TGTGCCAGCAGCCCCGTCTCGGGGGGTGATCAGCCCCAGCATTTT. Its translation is CASSPVSGGDQPQHF.

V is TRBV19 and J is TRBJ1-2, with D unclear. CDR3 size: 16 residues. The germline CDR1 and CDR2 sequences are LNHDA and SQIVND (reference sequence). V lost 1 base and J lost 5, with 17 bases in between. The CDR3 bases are TGTGCCAGTAGTATAGGGATGAGACGGGCCCCTTATGGCTACACCTTC. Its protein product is CASSIGMRRAPYGYTF.

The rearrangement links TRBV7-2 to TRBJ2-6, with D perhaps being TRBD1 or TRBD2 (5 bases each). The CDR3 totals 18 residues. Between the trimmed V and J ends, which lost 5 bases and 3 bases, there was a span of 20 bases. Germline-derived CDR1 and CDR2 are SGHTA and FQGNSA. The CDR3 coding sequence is TGTGCCAGCAGCCCCGTGGCATCCGGGGCAAGTGGGGCCAACGTCCTGACTTTC. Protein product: CASSPVASGASGANVLTF. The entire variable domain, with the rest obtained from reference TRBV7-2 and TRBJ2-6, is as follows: GAGVSQSPSNKVTEKGKDVELRCDPISGHTALYWYRQSLGQGLEFLIYFQGNSAPDKSGLPSDRFSAERTGGSVSTLTIQRTQQEDSAVYLCASSPVASGASGANVLTFGAGSRLTVL.

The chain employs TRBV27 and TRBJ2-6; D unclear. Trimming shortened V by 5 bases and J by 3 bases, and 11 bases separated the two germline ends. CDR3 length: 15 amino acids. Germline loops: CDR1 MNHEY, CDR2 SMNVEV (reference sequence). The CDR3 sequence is CASSLLRVGANVLTF. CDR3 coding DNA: TGTGCCAGCAGTCTCCTAAGAGTTGGGGCCAACGTCCTGACTTTC.

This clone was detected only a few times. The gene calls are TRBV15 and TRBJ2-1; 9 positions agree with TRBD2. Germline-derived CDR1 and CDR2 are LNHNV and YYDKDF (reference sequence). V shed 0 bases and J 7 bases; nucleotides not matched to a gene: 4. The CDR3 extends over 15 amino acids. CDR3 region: CATSREDSGRNEQFF. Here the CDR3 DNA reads TGTGCCACCAGCAGAGAGGATAGCGGGAGAAATGAGCAGTTCTTC.

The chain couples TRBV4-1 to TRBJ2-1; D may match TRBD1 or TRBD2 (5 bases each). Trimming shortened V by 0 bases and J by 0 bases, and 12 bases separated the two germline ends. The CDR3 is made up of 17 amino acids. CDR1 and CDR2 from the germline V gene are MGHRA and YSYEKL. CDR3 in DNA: TGCGCCAGCAGCCAAGATTCCTCAGGGACCTCCTACAATGAGCAGTTCTTC. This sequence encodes CASSQDSSGTSYNEQFF.

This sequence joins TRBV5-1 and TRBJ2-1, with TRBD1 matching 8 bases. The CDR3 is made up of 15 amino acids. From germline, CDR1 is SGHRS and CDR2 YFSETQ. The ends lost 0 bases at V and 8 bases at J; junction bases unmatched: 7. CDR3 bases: TGCGCCAGCAGCTTGGAGGACAGGGCTTTCGATGAGCAGTTCTTC. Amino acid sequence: CASSLEDRAFDEQFF.

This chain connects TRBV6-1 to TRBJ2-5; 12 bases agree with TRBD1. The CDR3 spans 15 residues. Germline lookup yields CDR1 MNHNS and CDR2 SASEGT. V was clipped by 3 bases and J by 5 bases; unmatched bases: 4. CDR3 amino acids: CASSEGTGGYETQYF. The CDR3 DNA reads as TGTGCCAGCAGTGAGGGGACAGGGGGCTATGAGACCCAGTACTTC.

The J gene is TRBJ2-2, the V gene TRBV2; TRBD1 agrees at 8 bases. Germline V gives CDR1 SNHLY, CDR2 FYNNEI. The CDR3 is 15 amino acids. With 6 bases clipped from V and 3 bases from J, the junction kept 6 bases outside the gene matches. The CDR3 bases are TGTGCCAGCAGGAGACAGGGGCTGGACACCGGGGAGCTGTTTTTT. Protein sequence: CASRRQGLDTGELFF.

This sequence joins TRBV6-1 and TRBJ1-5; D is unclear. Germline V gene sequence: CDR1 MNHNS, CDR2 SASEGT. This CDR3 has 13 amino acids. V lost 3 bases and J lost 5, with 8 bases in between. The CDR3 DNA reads TGTGCCAGCAGTGAGCAGAAAGATCAGCCCCAGCATTTT. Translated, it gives CASSEQKDQPQHF.

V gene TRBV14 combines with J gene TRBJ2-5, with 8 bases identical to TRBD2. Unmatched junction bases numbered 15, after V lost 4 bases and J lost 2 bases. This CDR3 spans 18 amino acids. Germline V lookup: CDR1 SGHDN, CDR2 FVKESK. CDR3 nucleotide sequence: TGTGCCAGCAGCCCGCCTCCCTGGCTAGCGGGCCTACAAGAGACCCAGTACTTC. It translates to CASSPPPWLAGLQETQYF. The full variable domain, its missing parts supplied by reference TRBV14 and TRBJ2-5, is EAGVTQFPSHSVIEKGQTVTLRCDPISGHDNLYWYRRVMGKEIKFLLHFVKESKQDESGMPNNRFLAERTGGTYSTLKVQPAELEDSGVYFCASSPPPWLAGLQETQYFGPGTRLLVL.

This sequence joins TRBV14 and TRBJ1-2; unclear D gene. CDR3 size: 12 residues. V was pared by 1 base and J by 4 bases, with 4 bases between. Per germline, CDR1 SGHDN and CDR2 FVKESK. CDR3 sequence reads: CASSQGTYGYTF. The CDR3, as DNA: TGTGCCAGCAGCCAAGGCACCTATGGCTACACCTTC.

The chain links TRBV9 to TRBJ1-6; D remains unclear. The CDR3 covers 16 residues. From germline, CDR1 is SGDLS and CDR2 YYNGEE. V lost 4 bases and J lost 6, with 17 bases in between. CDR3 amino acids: CASSRTAGDGNSPLHF. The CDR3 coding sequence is TGTGCCAGCAGCAGAACCGCGGGAGACGGTAATTCACCCCTCCACTTT.

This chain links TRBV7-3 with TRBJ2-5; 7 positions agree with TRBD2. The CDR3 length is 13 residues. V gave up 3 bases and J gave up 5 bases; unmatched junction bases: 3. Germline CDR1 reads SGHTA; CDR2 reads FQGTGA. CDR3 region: CASSFREGETQYF. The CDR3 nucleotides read TGTGCCAGCAGCTTTAGGGAGGGGGAGACCCAGTACTTC.

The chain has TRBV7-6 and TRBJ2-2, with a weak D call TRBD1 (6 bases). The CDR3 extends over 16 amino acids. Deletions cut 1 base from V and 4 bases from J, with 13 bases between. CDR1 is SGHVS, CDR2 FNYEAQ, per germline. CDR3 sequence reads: CASSLGTGPSTGELFF. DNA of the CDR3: TGTGCCAGCAGCTTAGGTACAGGGCCGAGCACCGGGGAGCTGTTTTTT.

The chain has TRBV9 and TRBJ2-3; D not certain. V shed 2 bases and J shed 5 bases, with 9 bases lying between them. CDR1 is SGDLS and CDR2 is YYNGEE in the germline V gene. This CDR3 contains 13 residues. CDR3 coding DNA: TGTGCCAGCAGCGTCATGTCCGAAGATACGCAGTATTTT. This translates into CASSVMSEDTQYF.

CDR3 nucleotide sequence: TGTGCCAGCTTGGGGTTACAGGGTAGGTGGACTGAAGCTTTCTTT. This encodes CASLGLQGRWTEAFF. This chain joins TRBV2 and TRBJ1-1; D possibly corresponds to TRBD1 (6 bases). V lost 8 bases and J 5 bases, leaving 21 bases between the germline ends. This CDR3 is built from 15 residues. CDR1 is SNHLY, CDR2 FYNNEI, per germline.

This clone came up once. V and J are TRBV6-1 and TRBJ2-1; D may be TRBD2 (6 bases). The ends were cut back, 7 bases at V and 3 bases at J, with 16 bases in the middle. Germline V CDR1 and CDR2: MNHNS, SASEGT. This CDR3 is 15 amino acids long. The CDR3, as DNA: TGTGCCAGCACCGGCCGGTGGGGAGGCTACAATGAGCAGTTCTTC. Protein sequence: CASTGRWGGYNEQFF.

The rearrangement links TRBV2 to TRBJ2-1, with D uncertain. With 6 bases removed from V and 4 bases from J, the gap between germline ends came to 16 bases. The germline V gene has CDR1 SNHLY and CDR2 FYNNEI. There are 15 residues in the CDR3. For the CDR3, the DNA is TGTGCCAGCAGGGCTCGTTGGGCTACATACAATGAGCAGTTCTTC. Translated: CASRARWATYNEQFF.

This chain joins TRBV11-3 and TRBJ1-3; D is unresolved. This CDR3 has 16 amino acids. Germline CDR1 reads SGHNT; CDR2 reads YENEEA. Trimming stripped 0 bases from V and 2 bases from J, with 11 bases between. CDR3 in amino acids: CASSLDNRFAGNTIYF. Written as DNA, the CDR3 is TGTGCCAGCAGCTTAGATAATCGATTTGCTGGAAACACCATATATTTT.

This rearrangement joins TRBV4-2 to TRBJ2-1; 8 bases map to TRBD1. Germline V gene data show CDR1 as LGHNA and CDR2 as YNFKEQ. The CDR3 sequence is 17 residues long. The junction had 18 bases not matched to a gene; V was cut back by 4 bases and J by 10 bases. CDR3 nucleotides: TGTGCCAGCAGCCCTTACCCGACAGGGGTGGATCCATACGAGCAGTTCTTC. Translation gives CASSPYPTGVDPYEQFF.

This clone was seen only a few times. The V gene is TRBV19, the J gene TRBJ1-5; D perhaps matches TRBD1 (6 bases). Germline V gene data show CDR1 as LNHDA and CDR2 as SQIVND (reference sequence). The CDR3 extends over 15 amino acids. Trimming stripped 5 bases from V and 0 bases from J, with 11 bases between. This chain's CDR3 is CASSQGFYSNQPQHF. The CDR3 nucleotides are TGTGCCAGTAGTCAGGGGTTCTATAGCAATCAGCCCCAGCATTTT.

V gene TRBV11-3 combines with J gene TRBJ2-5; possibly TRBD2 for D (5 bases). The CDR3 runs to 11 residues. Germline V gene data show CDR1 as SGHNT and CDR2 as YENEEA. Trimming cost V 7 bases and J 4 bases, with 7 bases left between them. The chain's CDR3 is CASKDSETQYF. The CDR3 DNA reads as TGTGCCAGCAAGGACTCAGAGACCCAGTACTTC.

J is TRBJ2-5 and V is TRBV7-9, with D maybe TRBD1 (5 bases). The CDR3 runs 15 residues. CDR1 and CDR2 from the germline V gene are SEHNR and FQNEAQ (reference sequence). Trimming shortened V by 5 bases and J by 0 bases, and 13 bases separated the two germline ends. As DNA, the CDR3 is TGTGCCAGCAGCCCCTACAACAGGTACCAAGAGACCCAGTACTTC. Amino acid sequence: CASSPYNRYQETQYF.

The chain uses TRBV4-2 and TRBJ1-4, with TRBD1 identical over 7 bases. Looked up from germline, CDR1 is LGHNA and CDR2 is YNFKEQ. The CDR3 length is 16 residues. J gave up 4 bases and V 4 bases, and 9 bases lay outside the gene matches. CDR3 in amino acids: CASSPSGGLGNEKLFF. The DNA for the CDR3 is TGTGCCAGCAGCCCCTCAGGGGGTTTGGGTAATGAAAAACTGTTTTTT.